One sample yielded the 30 T cell receptor beta chains listed below, sequenced in a study of T cells after yellow fever vaccination. TCRdb fed the 5' RACE reads into MiXCR, producing one record per CDR3 protein. The sample records around 310,000 distinct CDR3 sequences, around 3.9% being singletons. This material consisted of PBMCs, taken on the day of the yellow fever booster vaccination. The origin of the receptors is a man in his late teens or twenties who received the YFV17D yellow fever vaccine.

This clonotype was counted at least ten times. This chain links TRBV7-9 with TRBJ1-2; D is ambiguous. Germline V gene lookup returns CDR1 SEHNR and CDR2 FQNEAQ (reference sequence). Trimming left V 7 bases short and J 4 bases short, with 19 bases between. The CDR3 extends over 15 amino acids. CDR3 residues: CASNAPGTPAYGYTF. The CDR3 bases are TGTGCCAGCAACGCCCCTGGAACACCAGCCTATGGCTACACCTTC.

This clonotype was seen a few times. The chain combines TRBV19 with TRBJ1-5, with a weak D call TRBD1 (6 bases). This CDR3 has 15 residues. Germline V lookup: CDR1 LNHDA, CDR2 SQIVND (reference sequence). Trimming took 7 bases from V and 6 from J, leaving 19 bases between them. The CDR3 reads CASTQQGGSIQPQHF. CDR3 bases: TGTGCCAGTACCCAACAGGGAGGATCTATTCAGCCCCAGCATTTT.

The V and J genes are TRBV6-1 and TRBJ2-7; D is undetermined. The V end lost 5 bases, the J end lost 2 bases, and 7 bases lay between the germline ends. The CDR3 totals 12 residues. Per the germline V gene, CDR1 is MNHNS and CDR2 is SASEGT. The CDR3 loop is CASSRVPYEQYV. The DNA for the CDR3 is TGTGCCAGCAGTAGGGTACCCTACGAGCAGTACGTC.

This clonotype was found many times. This chain connects TRBV13 to TRBJ2-5; possibly TRBD2 for D (6 bases). V lost 1 base to trimming and J lost 7 bases, with 10 bases between them. This CDR3 contains 13 residues. Germline assignment: CDR1 PRHDT and CDR2 FYEKMQ (reference sequence). DNA for the CDR3: TGTGCCAGCAGCTTAGAACTCGGGGGGACCCAGTACTTC. Translating it yields CASSLELGGTQYF.

This chain joins TRBV7-3 and TRBJ2-7; D is unresolved. Trimming took 2 bases from V and 6 from J, leaving 11 bases between them. CDR1 is SGHTA and CDR2 is FQGTGA in the germline V gene. This CDR3 spans 13 amino acids. The CDR3 loop is CASSLYANPEQYV. DNA for the CDR3: TGTGCCAGCAGCTTATATGCTAATCCCGAGCAGTACGTC.

There are a few counts of this clonotype. The chain links TRBV7-2 to TRBJ1-3, with D possibly matching TRBD1 (5 bases). The CDR3 covers 17 residues. Trimming took off 8 bases at V and 0 bases at J, with 20 bases between the two ends. Germline V CDR1 and CDR2: SGHTA, FQGNSA. The DNA for the CDR3 is TGTGCCAGCCAAACGATGGACACCATGGTCTCTGGAAACACCATATATTTT. It yields the protein CASQTMDTMVSGNTIYF.

This clonotype was observed many times. V and J are TRBV6-4 and TRBJ2-2, with D uncertain. The CDR3 extends over 14 amino acids. Germline V CDR1 and CDR2: MRHNA, SNTAGT. V lost 0 bases and J lost 5, with 7 bases in between. CDR3 loop: CASSDSGVTGELFF. CDR3 sequence (DNA): TGTGCCAGCAGTGACTCTGGGGTGACCGGGGAGCTGTTTTTT.

This clonotype was observed at least ten times. The V and J genes are TRBV5-1 and TRBJ2-1; the D is unclear. V was shortened by 0 bases and J by 6 bases, with 7 bases between the two germline ends. Germline V lookup: CDR1 SGHRS, CDR2 YFSETQ. This CDR3 region has 13 residues. As DNA, the CDR3 is TGCGCCAGCAGCTTGGGAGGATTCAATGAGCAGTTCTTC. Protein sequence: CASSLGGFNEQFF. Looking up the rest from reference TRBV5-1 and TRBJ2-1 gives the full variable domain: KAGVTQTPRYLIKTRGQQVTLSCSPISGHRSVSWYQQTPGQGLQFLFEYFSETQRNKGNFPGRFSGRQFSNSRSEMNVSTLELGDSALYLCASSLGGFNEQFFGPGTRLTVL.

This clonotype occurred many times. V and J are TRBV4-3 and TRBJ1-2; possible D gene TRBD1, 5 bases. Trimming stripped 0 bases from V and 14 bases from J, with 16 bases between. The germline V gene encodes CDR1 LGHNA and CDR2 YSLEER. The CDR3 is made up of 13 amino acids. The CDR3 here is CASSQDGTLENTF. CDR3 nucleotide sequence: TGCGCCAGCAGCCAAGATGGGACGCTCGAGAATACCTTC.

This clonotype was observed a few times. The gene calls are TRBV19 and TRBJ2-6, with a tentative D call TRBD2 (5 bases). The CDR3 covers 16 residues. The germline V gene has CDR1 LNHDA and CDR2 SQIVND (reference sequence). V was clipped by 3 bases and J by 1 base, with 10 bases between them. The CDR3 region has the DNA TGTGCCAGTAGTATTGTGTCGGGATCTGGGGCCAACGTCCTGACTTTC. It specifies CASSIVSGSGANVLTF.

This clonotype was seen many times. The V gene is TRBV19, the J gene TRBJ1-1; D perhaps matches TRBD1 (5 bases). V shed 4 bases and J shed 5 bases, with 20 bases lying between them. Germline V lookup: CDR1 LNHDA, CDR2 SQIVND (reference sequence). This CDR3 has 16 residues. DNA of the CDR3: TGTGCCAGTAGTACGGGACGGACGGGAATGAGAACTGAAGCTTTCTTT. This codes for CASSTGRTGMRTEAFF.

This clonotype was observed at least ten times. The genes are TRBV27 and TRBJ2-7; 9 bases agree with TRBD1. V shed 4 bases and J 2 bases; nucleotides not matched to a gene: 6. The CDR3 sequence is 15 residues long. In germline, CDR1 is MNHEY, CDR2 SMNVEV (reference sequence). CDR3 in amino acids: CASSYKGQGAYEQYF. The CDR3 bases are TGTGCCAGCAGTTATAAGGGACAGGGTGCCTACGAGCAGTACTTC.

V is TRBV4-1 and J is TRBJ1-1; unclear D gene. Trimming cost V 4 bases and J 9 bases, with 15 bases left between them. The V gene's germline CDR1 is MGHRA and CDR2 YSYEKL. CDR3 size: 13 residues. This CDR3 reads CASSPMRDAKAFF. CDR3 nucleotide sequence: TGCGCCAGCAGCCCTATGAGGGATGCTAAAGCTTTCTTT.

This clonotype was seen a handful of times. The gene calls are TRBV5-5 and TRBJ2-6; tentatively, D is TRBD1 or TRBD2 (6 bases each). V was trimmed by 0 bases and J by 1 base, leaving 11 bases between them. CDR1 is SGHKS and CDR2 is YYEKEE in the germline V gene (reference sequence). The CDR3 sequence is 17 residues long. CDR3 coding DNA: TGTGCCAGCAGCTTGGGTCGGGGGCGTTCTGGGGCCAACGTCCTGACTTTC. Translation: CASSLGRGRSGANVLTF.

The V and J genes are TRBV7-9 and TRBJ2-3, with TRBD2 as a possible D gene (5 bases). The CDR3 has 15 amino acids. V was clipped by 5 bases and J by 0 bases, with 12 bases between them. CDR1 SEHNR and CDR2 FQNEAQ come from the germline V gene (reference sequence). This CDR3 is CASSLGEFSTDTQYF. CDR3 nucleotides: TGTGCCAGCAGCCTCGGGGAGTTCAGCACAGATACGCAGTATTTT.

This clonotype was counted only a few times. The CDR3 protein is CASSMGRGRGPTDTQYF. The CDR3 nucleotides are TGTGCCAGCAGCATGGGACGGGGACGGGGGCCAACAGATACGCAGTATTTT. V usage is TRBV7-3 and J usage is TRBJ2-3; either TRBD1 or TRBD2 may fit D (6 bases each). Germline assignment: CDR1 SGHTA and CDR2 FQGTGA. The CDR3 has 17 residues. The V and J ends lost 5 bases and 3 bases respectively, with 21 bases between them.

This clonotype was seen many times. The chain links TRBV7-2 to TRBJ2-1, with TRBD2 matching over 14 bases. CDR1 is SGHTA and CDR2 is FQGNSA in the germline V gene. The CDR3 is 15 amino acids. V lost 5 bases, J lost 13 bases, and 10 bases stayed unmatched. CDR3 in DNA: TGTGCCAGCAGCGCCCGGACTAGCGGGGGGATGTCCCAGTTCTTC. Translating it yields CASSARTSGGMSQFF.

This clonotype was seen at least ten times. The chain employs TRBV7-6 and TRBJ1-1; 10 bases are a match to TRBD1. V lost 5 bases, J lost 6 bases, and 9 bases stayed unmatched. The germline V gene has CDR1 SGHVS and CDR2 FNYEAQ. This CDR3 comprises 15 residues. The CDR3 region is CASSPGTGVRSEAFF. In DNA, the CDR3 is TGTGCCAGCAGCCCCGGGACAGGGGTGCGGTCTGAAGCTTTCTTT. The variable domain in full, with the rest retrieved from reference TRBV7-6 and TRBJ1-1, is GAGVSQSPRYKVTKRGQDVALRCDPISGHVSLYWYRQALGQGPEFLTYFNYEAQQDKSGLPNDRFSAERPEGSISTLTIQRTEQRDSAMYRCASSPGTGVRSEAFFGQGTRLTVV.

This clonotype has only a few counts. The genes are TRBV4-2 and TRBJ2-1; no clear D gene. CDR3 size: 15 residues. V dropped 0 bases and J dropped 6 bases, with 12 bases sitting between them. Germline V CDR1 and CDR2: LGHNA, YNFKEQ. CDR3: CASSQEARLVNEQFF. DNA for the CDR3: TGTGCCAGCAGCCAAGAGGCACGTCTGGTCAATGAGCAGTTCTTC.

This clonotype occurred many times. This rearrangement joins TRBV4-1 to TRBJ1-1; 9 bases match TRBD1. Germline V gene data show CDR1 as MGHRA and CDR2 as YSYEKL. The CDR3 is 15 amino acids. V lost 4 bases and J lost 7; bases outside the gene matches: 10. The CDR3 coding sequence is TGCGCCAGCAGCCTGACGGAGACAGGGGGGGGTGAAGCTTTCTTT. Translated, it gives CASSLTETGGGEAFF.

This clonotype was seen a few times. V and J are TRBV19 and TRBJ2-1; D remains unclear. With 1 base removed from V and 8 bases from J, the gap between germline ends came to 6 bases. This CDR3 contains 12 residues. CDR1 is LNHDA and CDR2 is SQIVND in the germline V gene (reference sequence). The CDR3 loop is CASSIAGYEQFF. The CDR3, as DNA: TGTGCCAGTAGTATAGCGGGCTATGAGCAGTTCTTC.

This clonotype was seen repeatedly, ten times or more. The V and J genes are TRBV7-2 and TRBJ2-1; 8 bases line up with TRBD1. V trimming: 4 bases; J trimming: 7 bases; junction bases outside the gene matches: 3. The V gene's germline CDR1 is SGHTA and CDR2 FQGNSA. This CDR3 region has 13 residues. The CDR3 region has the DNA TGTGCCAGCAGCTACCGACAGGGGAATGAGCAGTTCTTC. It specifies CASSYRQGNEQFF. Supplemented by reference TRBV7-2 and TRBJ2-1, the full variable domain reads GAGVSQSPSNKVTEKGKDVELRCDPISGHTALYWYRQSLGQGLEFLIYFQGNSAPDKSGLPSDRFSAERTGGSVSTLTIQRTQQEDSAVYLCASSYRQGNEQFFGPGTRLTVL.

This clonotype was observed at least ten times. The J gene is TRBJ2-1, the V gene TRBV7-9; TRBD1 is a possible D gene (7 bases). The CDR3 contains 14 residues. The germline V gene has CDR1 SEHNR and CDR2 FQNEAQ (reference sequence). The V end lost 4 bases, the J end lost 6 bases, and 13 bases lay between the germline ends. CDR3 nucleotides: TGTGCCAGCAGCTCCGTCAGGGGGGTCAATGAGCAGTTCTTC. It yields the protein CASSSVRGVNEQFF.

The CDR3 here is CSARGDRDQPQHF. In DNA form, the CDR3 reads TGCAGTGCTAGGGGGGACAGGGATCAGCCCCAGCATTTT. The chain carries TRBV20-1 and TRBJ1-5; TRBD1 matches 9 bases. From germline, CDR1 is DFQATT and CDR2 SNEGSKA (reference sequence). The CDR3 contains 13 residues. The V and J ends lost 3 bases and 5 bases, in that order; junction bases with no gene match: 2.

This clonotype was picked up many times. The chain couples TRBV4-1 to TRBJ2-7, with a tentative D call TRBD1 (6 bases). This CDR3 spans 15 amino acids. Germline V gives CDR1 MGHRA, CDR2 YSYEKL. V gave up 3 bases and J gave up 4 bases, with 16 bases separating them. In nucleotides, the CDR3 is TGCGCCAGCAGCCAGGAGGACAGAAGCTTTTACGAGCAGTACTTC. This sequence encodes CASSQEDRSFYEQYF.

The V call is TRBV9, the J call TRBJ1-2; possible D gene TRBD1, 6 bases. The CDR3 extends over 14 amino acids. CDR1 and CDR2 from the germline V gene are SGDLS and YYNGEE. V shed 2 bases and J shed 3 bases, with 11 bases lying between them. The CDR3 DNA reads as TGTGCCAGCAGCGTGGGAGGGGGAGACTATGGCTACACCTTC. Its protein product is CASSVGGGDYGYTF.

This clonotype has a count of ten or more. V gene TRBV12-3 or TRBV12-4 combines with J gene TRBJ2-2; 8 bases match TRBD1. The CDR3 has 15 residues. Germline trimming cut 3 bases from V and 8 bases from J; bases unmatched to any gene: 8. CDR3 bases: TGTGCCAGCAGTTTTCAGAGGACAGGGTTGGGGGAGCTGTTTTTT. Translating it yields CASSFQRTGLGELFF.

A note on this clonotype: A single base separates this from a much larger clone, so it may be a read error. Without the conserved terminal phenylalanine or tryptophan, this CDR3 likely stems from a read error. The chain uses TRBV3-1 and TRBJ2-5; D is undetermined. The CDR3 extends over 13 amino acids. V lost 5 bases, J lost 1 base, and 8 bases lay in between. CDR1 is LGHDT and CDR2 is YNNKEL in the germline V gene (reference sequence). Here the CDR3 reads CASSLRAQETQYS. The CDR3 nucleotides are TGTGCCAGCAGCTTACGAGCCCAAGAGACCCAGTACTCC.

This clonotype was counted between two and nine times. V usage is TRBV21-1 and J usage is TRBJ1-6. TRBV21-1 is tagged as a pseudogene. The CDR3 loop spans 13 amino acids. This CDR3 reads CASSKPGNSPLHF. In DNA form, the CDR3 reads TGTGCCAGCAGCAAACCTGGGAATTCACCCCTCCACTTT.

This clonotype was seen a handful of times. The chain links TRBV6-5 to TRBJ2-7; no clear D gene. The length of the CDR3 is 13 residues. V was clipped by 6 bases and J by 1 base, with 10 bases between them. Germline loops: CDR1 MNHEY, CDR2 SVGAGI. CDR3 nucleotide sequence: TGTGCCAGCAGGAGTGGTACGTCCTACGAGCAGTACTTC. It specifies CASRSGTSYEQYF.